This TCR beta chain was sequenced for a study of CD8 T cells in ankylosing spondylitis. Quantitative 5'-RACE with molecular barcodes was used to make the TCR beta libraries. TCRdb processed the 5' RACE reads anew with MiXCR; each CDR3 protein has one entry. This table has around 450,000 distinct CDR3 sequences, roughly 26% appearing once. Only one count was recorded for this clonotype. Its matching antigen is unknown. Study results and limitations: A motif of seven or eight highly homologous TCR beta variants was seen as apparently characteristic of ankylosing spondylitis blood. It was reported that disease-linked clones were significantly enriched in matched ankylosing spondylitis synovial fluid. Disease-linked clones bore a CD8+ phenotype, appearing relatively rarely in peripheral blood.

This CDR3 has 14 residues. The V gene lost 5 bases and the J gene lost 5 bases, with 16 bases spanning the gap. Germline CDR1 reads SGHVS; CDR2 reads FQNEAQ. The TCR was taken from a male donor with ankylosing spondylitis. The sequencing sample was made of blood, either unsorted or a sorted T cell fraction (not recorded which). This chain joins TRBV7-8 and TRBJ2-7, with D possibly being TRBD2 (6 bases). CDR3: CASSIRDLEDEQYF. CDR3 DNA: TGTGCCAGCAGCATCCGGGACTTAGAGGACGAGCAGTACTTC. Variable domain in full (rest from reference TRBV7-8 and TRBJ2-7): GAGVSQSPRYKVAKRGQDVALRCDPISGHVSLFWYQQALGQGPEFLTYFQNEAQLDKSGLPSDRFFAERPEGSVSTLKIQRTQQEDSAVYLCASSIRDLEDEQYFGPGTRLTVT.